The sequence of this TCR beta chain was determined in a study of shared clonotypes between healthy human individuals. Looked up from germline, CDR1 is SGHTA and CDR2 is FQGNSA. This CDR3 is built from 13 residues. Trimming removed 4 bases from V and 4 bases from J, with 11 bases in between. Sequenced by immunoSEQ multiplex PCR; TCRdb stores in-frame clones only, minus some. The repertoire has about 230,000 clones, 65% of them found once; the top ten carry over 8.5%. The rearrangement links TRBV7-2 to TRBJ2-7; D uncertain. Sequenced: memory CD4+ T cells sorted from blood. Subset noted: CD45RA-negative fraction. This TCR came from a man younger than 40 in good health. In nucleotides, the CDR3 is TGTGCCAGCAGCTCGAAGGGCAAATACGAGCAGTACTTC. Its translation: CASSSKGKYEQYF.